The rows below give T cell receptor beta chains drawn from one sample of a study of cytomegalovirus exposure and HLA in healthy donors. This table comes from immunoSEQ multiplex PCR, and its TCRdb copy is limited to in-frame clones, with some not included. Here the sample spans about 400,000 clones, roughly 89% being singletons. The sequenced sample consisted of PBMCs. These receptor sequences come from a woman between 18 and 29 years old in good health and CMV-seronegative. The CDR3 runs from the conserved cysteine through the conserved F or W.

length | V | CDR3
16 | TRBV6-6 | CASSPNTHRNTGELFF
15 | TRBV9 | CASSPLAGGAKTQYF
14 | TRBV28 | CASREGSLNYGYTF
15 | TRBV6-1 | CASRAGGLVYNEQFF
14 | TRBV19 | CASSMSYNTGELFF
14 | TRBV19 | CASSIGREFYEQYF
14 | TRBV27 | CASSVHTAVDTQYF
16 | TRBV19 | CASSTPPGQGGYEQYF
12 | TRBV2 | CASSIRVYEQYF
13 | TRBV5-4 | CASSLGLATEQYF
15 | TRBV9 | CASSVEGSRTNEQFF
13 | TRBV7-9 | CASSLTVSHEQFF
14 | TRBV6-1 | CASSESGGVSEQYF
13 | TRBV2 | CASSGTGMGGYTF
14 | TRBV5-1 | CASSEESARNEQFF
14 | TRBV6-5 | CASSIRQGSYEQYF
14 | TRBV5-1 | CASSLPSGEETQYF
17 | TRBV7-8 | CASSRLAGGPKTDTQYF
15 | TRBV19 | CASRDRELGNQPQHF
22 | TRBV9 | CASSVRQVATQGAHNDHYGYTF
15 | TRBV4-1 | CASSQLTGGKQPQHF
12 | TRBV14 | CASSPAAYEAFF
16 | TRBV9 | CASSVDEGGYTGELFF
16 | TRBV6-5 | CASSYSIGTLTDTQYF
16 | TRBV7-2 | CASSWVGTGLGETQYF
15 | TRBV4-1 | CASSYSGGDYNEQFF
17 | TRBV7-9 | CASSSLRSDRANYGYTF
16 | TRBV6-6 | CASSPSTGGAVHGYTF
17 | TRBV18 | CASSPPSSGSSYNEQFF
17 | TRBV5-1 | CASSPRLGRAQPGELFF
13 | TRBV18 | CASSSGVGNEQYF
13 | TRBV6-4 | CASSPGDAGGYTF
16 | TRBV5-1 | CASSSDRGSLNYEQYF
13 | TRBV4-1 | CASRSDSYTEAFF
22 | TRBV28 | CASSSPHRREDPINSLNTEAFF
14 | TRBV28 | CASSLVLGGAVAFF
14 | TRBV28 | CASRPGQGDEKLFF
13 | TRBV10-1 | CASSPQGNTEAFF
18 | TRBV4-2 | CASSQDQASGSMDDEQFF
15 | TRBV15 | CATSRDRQSNQPQHF
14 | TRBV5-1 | CASSLFQGDTEAFF
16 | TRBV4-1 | CASSQDGVQGTKEQYF
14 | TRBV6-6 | CASRAGVLSYGYTF
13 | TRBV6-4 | CASSDSSTGELFF
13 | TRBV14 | CASSQTAYYGYTF
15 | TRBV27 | CASSSRLRGTDTQYF
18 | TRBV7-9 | CASSATGGITQYNQPQHF
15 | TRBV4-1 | CASSDVQGGNQPQHF
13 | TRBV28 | CASSPIGVNTIYF
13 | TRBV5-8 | CASSLVMNTEAFF
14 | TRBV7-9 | CASILSTGADTQYF
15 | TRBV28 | CASSPYSSGVYEQYF
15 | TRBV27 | CATSWDAGMYNEQFF
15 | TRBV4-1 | CASSQEDSSYNEQFF